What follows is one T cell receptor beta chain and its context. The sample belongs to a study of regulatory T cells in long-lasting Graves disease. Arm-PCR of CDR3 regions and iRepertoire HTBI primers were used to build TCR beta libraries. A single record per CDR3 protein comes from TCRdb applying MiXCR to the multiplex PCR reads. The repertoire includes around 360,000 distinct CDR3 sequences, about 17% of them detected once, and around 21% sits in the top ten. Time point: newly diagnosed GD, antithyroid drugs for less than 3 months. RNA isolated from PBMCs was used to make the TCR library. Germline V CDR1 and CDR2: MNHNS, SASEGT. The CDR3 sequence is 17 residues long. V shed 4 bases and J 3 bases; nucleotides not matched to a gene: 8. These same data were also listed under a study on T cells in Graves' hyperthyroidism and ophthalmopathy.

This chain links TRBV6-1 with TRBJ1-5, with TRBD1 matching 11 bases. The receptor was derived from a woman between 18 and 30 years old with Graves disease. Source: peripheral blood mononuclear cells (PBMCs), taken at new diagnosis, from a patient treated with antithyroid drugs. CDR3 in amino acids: CASSAQFGQGANQPQHF. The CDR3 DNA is TGTGCCAGCAGTGCCCAGTTTGGACAGGGGGCCAATCAGCCCCAGCATTTT.